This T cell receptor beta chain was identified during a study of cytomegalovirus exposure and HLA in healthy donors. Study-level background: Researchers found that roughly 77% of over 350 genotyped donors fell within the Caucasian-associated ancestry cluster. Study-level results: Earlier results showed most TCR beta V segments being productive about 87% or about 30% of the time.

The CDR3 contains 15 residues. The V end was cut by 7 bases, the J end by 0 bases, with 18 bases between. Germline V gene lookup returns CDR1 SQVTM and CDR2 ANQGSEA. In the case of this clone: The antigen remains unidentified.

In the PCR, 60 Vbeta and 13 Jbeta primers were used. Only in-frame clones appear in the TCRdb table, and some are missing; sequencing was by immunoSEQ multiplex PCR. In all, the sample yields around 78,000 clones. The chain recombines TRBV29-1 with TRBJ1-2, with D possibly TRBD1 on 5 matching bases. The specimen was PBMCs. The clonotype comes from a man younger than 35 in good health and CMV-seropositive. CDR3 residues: CSAGGVERANYGYTF. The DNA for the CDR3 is TGCAGCGCTGGGGGGGTCGAACGAGCTAACTATGGCTACACCTTC.